These 6 T cell receptor beta chains originate from one sample sequenced in a study of T-cell reconstitution after alpha-beta-depleted transplantation in children. Unique molecular identifiers were incorporated when the TCRbeta library was constructed. TCRdb called the PCR reads again in MiXCR, with one record for every CDR3 protein. The sample lists a few hundred thousand distinct CDR3 sequences, 10% to 15% occurring once. The sequencing used PBMCs, mostly from graft donor cells, collected 360 days after TCRalphabeta/CD19-depleted stem cell transplant. The receptors originated from a male patient younger than 18 who had a stem cell transplant for acute myeloid leukemia, so the T cells may come from the graft donor.

The V call is TRBV20-1, the J call TRBJ1-3; TRBD1 agrees at 12 bases. Germline-derived CDR1 and CDR2 are DFQATT and SNEGSKA (reference sequence). The ends lost 5 bases at V and 4 bases at J; junction bases unmatched: 3. The CDR3 runs to 14 residues. The CDR3 reads CSAWDRGQGNTIYF. Here the CDR3 DNA reads TGCAGTGCTTGGGACAGGGGGCAAGGAAACACCATATATTTT.

This clonotype was seen repeatedly, ten times or more. This chain links TRBV7-2 with TRBJ2-2; a weak D match, TRBD1 (5 bases). The CDR3 totals 14 residues. The germline CDR1 and CDR2 sequences are SGHTA and FQGNSA. V dropped 8 bases and J dropped 0 bases, with 10 bases sitting between them. The CDR3 here is CASRDSANTGELFF. The CDR3 DNA reads as TGTGCCAGCCGAGACAGCGCGAACACCGGGGAGCTGTTTTTT.

This clonotype was counted only a few times. The chain has TRBV20-1 and TRBJ2-1; TRBD2 might be the D (7 bases). The CDR3 contains 15 residues. Per germline, CDR1 DFQATT and CDR2 SNEGSKA (reference sequence). V lost 5 bases and J lost 8, with 22 bases in between. The CDR3 sequence: CSASRVLWEGDEQFF. For the CDR3, the DNA is TGCAGTGCTTCCAGGGTGCTGTGGGAGGGGGATGAGCAGTTCTTC.

Many counts were recorded for this clonotype. V usage is TRBV5-1 and J usage is TRBJ2-4; D not resolved. CDR3 length equals 13 residues. From germline, CDR1 is SGHRS and CDR2 YFSETQ. Trimming left V 0 bases short and J 5 bases short, with 6 bases between. CDR3 sequence reads: CASSLDMENIQYF. In nucleotides, the CDR3 is TGCGCCAGCAGCTTGGATATGGAAAACATTCAGTACTTC.

This clonotype was seen at least ten times. The CDR3 DNA reads as TGTGCCAGCAGTTTACAGCTAGCGGGAGCTAGCGAGCAGTACTTC. Translating it yields CASSLQLAGASEQYF. The chain recombines TRBV28 with TRBJ2-7; 10 bases align to TRBD2. J gave up 6 bases and V 2 bases, and 7 bases lay outside the gene matches. The CDR3 has 15 amino acids. Germline V CDR1 and CDR2: MDHEN, SYDVKM.

The gene calls are TRBV6-2 or TRBV6-3 and TRBJ2-7; TRBD2 matches at 9 bases. CDR1 is MNHEY and CDR2 is SVGEGT in the germline V gene. The trim removed 8 bases at V and 6 bases at J, leaving 14 bases unmatched. This CDR3 contains 15 residues. The CDR3, as DNA: TGTGCCAGCGGACGGGGGGGACTAGCCGTCTCCGAGCAGTACTTC. Amino acid sequence: CASGRGGLAVSEQYF.